The 26 T cell receptor beta chains below all came from one sample that was sequenced in a study of T-cell reconstitution after alpha-beta-depleted transplantation in children. TCRbeta library construction was performed incorporating unique molecular identifiers. TCRdb re-called the PCR reads with MiXCR, one entry per CDR3 protein. Found here are 550,000 to 600,000 distinct CDR3 sequences, under 30% of them singletons; the top ten hold 12% to 15%. The sequences come from PBMCs, mostly from graft donor cells, collected 360 days after TCRalphabeta/CD19-depleted stem cell transplant. Source of these receptors: a boy under two years old who had a stem cell transplant for acute myeloid leukemia, so the T cells may come from the graft donor.

At least ten counts were recorded for this clonotype. This sequence joins TRBV15 and TRBJ2-7; possible D gene TRBD1, 5 bases. Germline V CDR1 and CDR2: LNHNV, YYDKDF (reference sequence). V was shortened by 3 bases and J by 5 bases, with 14 bases between the two germline ends. This CDR3 has 14 amino acids. Here the CDR3 reads CATSSRAGIHEQYF. Written as DNA, the CDR3 is TGTGCCACCAGCAGCCGGGCAGGGATTCACGAGCAGTACTTC.

This clonotype was picked up a small number of times. J is TRBJ1-2 and V is TRBV12-3 or TRBV12-4; no clear D gene. CDR3 size: 12 residues. With 4 bases removed from V and 3 bases from J, the gap between germline ends came to 6 bases. The CDR3 sequence is CASSSKDYGYTF. The CDR3 coding sequence is TGTGCCAGCAGTTCAAAGGACTATGGCTACACCTTC.

This clonotype was observed many times. V usage is TRBV29-1 and J usage is TRBJ2-3, with 15 bases matching TRBD2. Germline assignment: CDR1 SQVTM and CDR2 ANQGSEA. V was pared by 3 bases and J by 2 bases, with 9 bases of the junction left unmatched. The CDR3 runs 18 residues. The CDR3 sequence: CSVEGTSGGLPTTDTQYF. The CDR3 DNA is TGCAGCGTTGAGGGGACTAGCGGGGGGCTACCTACCACAGATACGCAGTATTTT.

This clonotype was seen ten or more times. The V gene is TRBV20-1, the J gene TRBJ2-5, with 12 bases aligning to TRBD2. V trimming: 3 bases; J trimming: 4 bases; junction bases outside the gene matches: 9. Germline CDR1 reads DFQATT; CDR2 reads SNEGSKA (reference sequence). The length of the CDR3 is 16 residues. This CDR3 is CSASVLLAGGVETQYF. The CDR3 coding sequence is TGCAGTGCTAGCGTCTTACTAGCGGGGGGTGTAGAGACCCAGTACTTC.

This clonotype was detected ten times or more. The rearrangement uses TRBV12-3 or TRBV12-4 and TRBJ1-1; no clear D. V lost 1 base and J 0 bases, leaving 15 bases between the germline ends. The CDR3 is 17 residues long. The CDR3 nucleotides are TGTGCCAGCAGTTTAGGGGCAGAAACTTTACTGAACACTGAAGCTTTCTTT. It is translated as CASSLGAETLLNTEAFF.

This clonotype is a singleton in its sample. The CDR3 bases are TGTGCCAGCAGCCCTCATAACAGGGCCACTGAAGCTTTCTTT. Translation gives CASSPHNRATEAFF. V usage is TRBV3-1 and J usage is TRBJ1-1, with a possible D match to TRBD1 (6 bases). The germline V and J ends were trimmed by 4 bases and 4 bases, with 13 bases remaining between them. Germline lookup yields CDR1 LGHDT and CDR2 YNNKEL (reference sequence). The CDR3 is made up of 14 amino acids.

V gene TRBV9 combines with J gene TRBJ2-2, with 9 bases identical to TRBD1. The V gene end was trimmed by 4 bases and the J gene end by 2 bases; junction bases not matched to a gene: 6. Germline CDR1 SGDLS, CDR2 YYNGEE. CDR3 size: 16 residues. CDR3 sequence (DNA): TGTGCCAGCAGCCCACGGACAGGGGCTAACACCGGGGAGCTGTTTTTT. Protein product: CASSPRTGANTGELFF. The variable domain in full, with the rest retrieved from reference TRBV9 and TRBJ2-2, is DSGVTQTPKHLITATGQRVTLRCSPRSGDLSVYWYQQSLDQGLQFLIQYYNGEERAKGNILERFSAQQFPDLHSELNLSSLELGDSALYFCASSPRTGANTGELFFGEGSRLTVL.

The V gene is TRBV20-1, the J gene TRBJ2-7, with 9 bases matching TRBD2. With V trimmed by 3 bases and J by 1 base, 7 bases remained unmatched. The length of the CDR3 is 15 residues. The germline gives CDR1 DFQATT, CDR2 SNEGSKA (reference sequence). In DNA form, the CDR3 reads TGCAGTGCTAGCCGGGCGGGGGGGCTATCCTACGAGCAGTACGTC. This encodes CSASRAGGLSYEQYV.

The chain has TRBV3-1 and TRBJ2-1; 7 nucleotides agree with TRBD1. In germline, CDR1 is LGHDT, CDR2 YNNKEL (reference sequence). The CDR3 extends over 16 amino acids. Unmatched junction bases numbered 17, after V lost 11 bases and J lost 4 bases. This CDR3 reads CACTWARDSGYNEQFF. Here the CDR3 DNA reads TGTGCCTGCACCTGGGCCCGGGACAGTGGATACAATGAGCAGTTCTTC.

The gene calls are TRBV4-3 and TRBJ1-1; D not certain. Germline CDR1 and CDR2: LGHNA and YSLEER. Trimming took 1 base from V and 4 from J, leaving 10 bases between them. CDR3 length: 14 residues. The DNA for the CDR3 is TGCGCCAGCAGCCAAGTGTACGTAGGCACTGAAGCTTTCTTT. Its protein product is CASSQVYVGTEAFF.

The V and J genes are TRBV4-3 and TRBJ2-7, with D maybe TRBD2 (5 bases). Germline-derived CDR1 and CDR2 are LGHNA and YSLEER. The CDR3 is made up of 14 amino acids. V was cut by 4 bases and J by 2 bases, with 12 bases left in between. The CDR3 here is CASSPTRAAYEQYF. The CDR3 nucleotides read TGCGCCAGCAGCCCAACTAGGGCTGCCTACGAGCAGTACTTC.

This clonotype was seen ten or more times. The V gene is TRBV12-3 or TRBV12-4, the J gene TRBJ2-5; D possibly uses TRBD1 or TRBD2 (5 bases each). The CDR3 length is 11 residues. Trimming left V 7 bases short and J 14 bases short, with 17 bases between. The CDR3, as DNA: TGTGCCAGCACCGAGGGACCTCACACCTACTTC. Encoded protein: CASTEGPHTYF.

This clonotype was counted many times. The chain combines TRBV7-9 with TRBJ2-5; D remains ambiguous. The CDR3 has 12 amino acids. CDR1 and CDR2 (germline): SEHNR, FQNEAQ (reference sequence). Trimming removed 4 bases at V and 2 bases at J, with 5 bases between. The CDR3 loop is CASSYTQETQYF. In DNA, the CDR3 is TGTGCCAGCAGCTACACGCAAGAGACCCAGTACTTC.

This clonotype has at least ten counts. The chain couples TRBV12-3 or TRBV12-4 to TRBJ2-7; 8 positions match TRBD1. Trimming removed 6 bases from V and 6 bases from J; junction bases left unmatched: 10. CDR3 size: 14 residues. CDR3 residues: CASSPDRDRGEQYF. CDR3 coding DNA: TGTGCCAGCAGCCCGGACAGGGATAGGGGCGAGCAGTACTTC.

This clonotype showed up just once. The gene calls are TRBV6-4 and TRBJ2-3; weak D call: TRBD1 (6 bases). The V end lost 4 bases, the J end lost 5 bases, and 10 bases lay between the germline ends. The CDR3 spans 13 residues. Germline-derived CDR1 and CDR2 are MRHNA and SNTAGT. The CDR3 nucleotides are TGTGCCAGCAGTGGGGGGCGAGAAGATACGCAGTATTTT. Translation: CASSGGREDTQYF.

V is TRBV25-1 and J is TRBJ2-3, with 7 bases lining up with TRBD1. CDR3 length: 13 amino acids. Trimming at V came to 6 bases and at J to 4 bases, leaving 4 bases not matched to a gene. Germline-derived CDR1 and CDR2 are MGHDK and SYGVNS. CDR3: CASRRTGADTQYF. CDR3 in DNA: TGTGCCAGCAGGCGCACAGGGGCAGATACGCAGTATTTT.

This clonotype has a handful of counts. The chain links TRBV4-3 to TRBJ2-3; D gene uncertain. Germline V gives CDR1 LGHNA, CDR2 YSLEER. The CDR3 runs to 14 residues. V lost 5 bases and J 3 bases, leaving 12 bases between the germline ends. CDR3 nucleotide sequence: TGCGCCAGCAGCAGGGATGGGTTAACAGATACGCAGTATTTT. Its translation is CASSRDGLTDTQYF.

This clonotype has only one observation. DNA of the CDR3: TGCAGTGCCCAGGTTGGGGTACACGAAAAACTGTTTTTT. This translates into CSAQVGVHEKLFF. The V and J genes are TRBV20-1 and TRBJ1-4; unclear D gene. There are 13 residues in the CDR3. Per the germline V gene, CDR1 is DFQATT and CDR2 is SNEGSKA (reference sequence). Deletions cut 6 bases from V and 8 bases from J, with 16 bases between.

This clonotype was counted many times. The chain is built from TRBV18 and TRBJ2-3; D call uncertain. The CDR3 extends over 16 amino acids. V was trimmed by 1 base and J by 0 bases, leaving 11 bases between them. The germline gives CDR1 KGHSH, CDR2 LQKENI. This CDR3 is CASSPLGSMSTDTQYF. The CDR3 nucleotides read TGTGCCAGCTCACCACTGGGATCTATGAGCACAGATACGCAGTATTTT.

This clonotype was seen more than once but under ten times. The chain combines TRBV20-1 with TRBJ1-2; D possibly corresponds to TRBD1 (6 bases). V lost 3 bases and J lost 5, with 16 bases in between. This CDR3 has 14 residues. CDR1 is DFQATT, CDR2 SNEGSKA, per germline (reference sequence). The CDR3 is CSARARGEGYGYTF. For the CDR3, the DNA is TGCAGTGCTAGGGCCAGGGGAGAAGGTTATGGCTACACCTTC.

The chain combines TRBV7-2 with TRBJ2-3; TRBD1 is a possible D gene (5 bases). From germline, CDR1 is SGHTA and CDR2 FQGNSA. The CDR3 has 14 amino acids. V lost 9 bases, J lost 3 bases, and 16 bases lay in between. The CDR3 protein is CASKGFGVTDTQYF. CDR3 DNA sequence: TGTGCCAGTAAGGGGTTTGGGGTGACAGATACGCAGTATTTT.

This clonotype showed up many times. The chain has TRBV20-1 and TRBJ2-3; unclear D gene. The CDR3 loop spans 11 amino acids. Germline V gives CDR1 DFQATT, CDR2 SNEGSKA (reference sequence). V lost 4 bases and J lost 4, with 6 bases in between. The CDR3, as DNA: TGCAGTGCTACAGGAGCAGATACGCAGTATTTT. This encodes CSATGADTQYF.

This clonotype came up a few times. The chain has TRBV5-1 and TRBJ2-2; D gene uncertain. The germline gives CDR1 SGHRS, CDR2 YFSETQ. V shed 3 bases and J shed 3 bases, with 3 bases lying between them. CDR3 length: 12 amino acids. The CDR3 nucleotides are TGCGCCAGCAGCTCCGACACCGGGGAGCTGTTTTTT. Its translation: CASSSDTGELFF.

The sample holds a few counts of this clonotype. The V call is TRBV6-1, the J call TRBJ2-7; D perhaps matches TRBD1 (6 bases). The germline gives CDR1 MNHNS, CDR2 SASEGT. There are 15 residues in the CDR3. V shed 6 bases and J shed 4 bases, with 19 bases lying between them. As DNA, the CDR3 is TGTGCCAGCAGCCCCCTCAGGACAGATATTTACGAGCAGTACTTC. Translation: CASSPLRTDIYEQYF.

V and J are TRBV15 and TRBJ2-5, with D possibly being TRBD2 (5 bases). Germline CDR1 LNHNV, CDR2 YYDKDF (reference sequence). V was trimmed by 0 bases and J by 5 bases, leaving 16 bases between them. The CDR3 contains 16 residues. CDR3 nucleotide sequence: TGTGCCACCAGCAGAGACCGCGGAGGCCCACGGGAGACCCAGTACTTC. It yields the protein CATSRDRGGPRETQYF.

This clonotype turned up a few times. V usage is TRBV20-1 and J usage is TRBJ2-7; D may be TRBD2 (5 bases). CDR1 is DFQATT, CDR2 SNEGSKA, per germline (reference sequence). The CDR3 extends over 13 amino acids. V dropped 1 base and J dropped 1 base, with 8 bases sitting between them. The CDR3 DNA follows: TGCAGTGCTAGAGTAGAGGGATCCTACGAGCAGTACGTC. Its protein product is CSARVEGSYEQYV.